Judged by abundance, the clone carrying this T cell receptor (beta chain) is large. Treatment: randomized to nivolumab then ipilimumab (arm A) or the reverse (arm B). This record comes from a study of sequential checkpoint blockade in melanoma. Study context: After both sequences, patients received maintenance nivolumab.

Clones were read by immunoSEQ multiplex PCR, and TCRdb kept only the in-frame ones, dropping some. The sample has 4,500 to 5,500 clones; more than 30% are singletons. Per germline, CDR1 GTSNPN and CDR2 SVGIG (reference sequence). The CDR3 sequence is 13 residues long. V shed 0 bases, J shed 13 bases, and the junction held 7 bases outside the gene matches. Sequences were derived from tumor tissue (inferred from file names), sampled from a patient given nivolumab and ipilimumab in sequence. The rearrangement uses TRBV30 and TRBJ1-2; 11 bases align to TRBD1. The TCR originated in a human donor with melanoma. DNA of the CDR3: TGTGCCTGGAGTGTACCCCTCGGACAGGGGGCCACCTTC. It specifies CAWSVPLGQGATF.